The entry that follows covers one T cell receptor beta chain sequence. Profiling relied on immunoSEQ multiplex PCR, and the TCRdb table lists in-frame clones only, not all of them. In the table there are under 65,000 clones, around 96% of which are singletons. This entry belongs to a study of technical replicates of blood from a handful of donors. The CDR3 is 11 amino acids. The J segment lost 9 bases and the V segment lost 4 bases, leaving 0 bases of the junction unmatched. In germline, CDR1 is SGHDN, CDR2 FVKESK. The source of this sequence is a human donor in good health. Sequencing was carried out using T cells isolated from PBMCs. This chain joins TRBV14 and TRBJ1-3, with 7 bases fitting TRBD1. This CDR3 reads CASSPGGTIYF. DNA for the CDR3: TGTGCCAGCAGCCCAGGGGGCACCATATATTTT.